This T cell receptor (beta chain) is drawn from a study of T cells in Graves' hyperthyroidism and ophthalmopathy. Overall study findings and caveats: Also found in blood were most expanded thyroid clonotypes above 0.001. Model output signaled ophthalmopathy a median 6.5 months ahead of onset.

Researchers took RNA transcripts and amplified the TCR beta CDR3 regions from them. The study used the HTBI primer set for a first-round RT-PCR of the TCR CDR3. MiXCR, run by TCRdb on the multiplex PCR reads, gives a single entry per CDR3 protein. In the table there are a few hundred thousand distinct CDR3 sequences, roughly 18% of which are singletons. In germline, CDR1 is MGHRA, CDR2 YSYEKL. The ends lost 5 bases at V and 4 bases at J; junction bases unmatched: 3. This CDR3 comprises 14 residues. The patients, who ranged from 18 to 65 in age, presented with newly diagnosed hyperthyroidism lasting under 2 months. As for this clonotype: Its antigen is undetermined.

The TCR comes from a woman aged 45-60 years with Graves' hyperthyroidism. This chain uses TRBV4-1 with TRBJ1-5; 9 nucleotides align to TRBD1. Sequenced input: blood. CDR3 loop: CASSWDRVNQPQHF. In nucleotides, the CDR3 is TGCGCCAGCAGCTGGGACAGGGTGAATCAGCCCCAGCATTTT.